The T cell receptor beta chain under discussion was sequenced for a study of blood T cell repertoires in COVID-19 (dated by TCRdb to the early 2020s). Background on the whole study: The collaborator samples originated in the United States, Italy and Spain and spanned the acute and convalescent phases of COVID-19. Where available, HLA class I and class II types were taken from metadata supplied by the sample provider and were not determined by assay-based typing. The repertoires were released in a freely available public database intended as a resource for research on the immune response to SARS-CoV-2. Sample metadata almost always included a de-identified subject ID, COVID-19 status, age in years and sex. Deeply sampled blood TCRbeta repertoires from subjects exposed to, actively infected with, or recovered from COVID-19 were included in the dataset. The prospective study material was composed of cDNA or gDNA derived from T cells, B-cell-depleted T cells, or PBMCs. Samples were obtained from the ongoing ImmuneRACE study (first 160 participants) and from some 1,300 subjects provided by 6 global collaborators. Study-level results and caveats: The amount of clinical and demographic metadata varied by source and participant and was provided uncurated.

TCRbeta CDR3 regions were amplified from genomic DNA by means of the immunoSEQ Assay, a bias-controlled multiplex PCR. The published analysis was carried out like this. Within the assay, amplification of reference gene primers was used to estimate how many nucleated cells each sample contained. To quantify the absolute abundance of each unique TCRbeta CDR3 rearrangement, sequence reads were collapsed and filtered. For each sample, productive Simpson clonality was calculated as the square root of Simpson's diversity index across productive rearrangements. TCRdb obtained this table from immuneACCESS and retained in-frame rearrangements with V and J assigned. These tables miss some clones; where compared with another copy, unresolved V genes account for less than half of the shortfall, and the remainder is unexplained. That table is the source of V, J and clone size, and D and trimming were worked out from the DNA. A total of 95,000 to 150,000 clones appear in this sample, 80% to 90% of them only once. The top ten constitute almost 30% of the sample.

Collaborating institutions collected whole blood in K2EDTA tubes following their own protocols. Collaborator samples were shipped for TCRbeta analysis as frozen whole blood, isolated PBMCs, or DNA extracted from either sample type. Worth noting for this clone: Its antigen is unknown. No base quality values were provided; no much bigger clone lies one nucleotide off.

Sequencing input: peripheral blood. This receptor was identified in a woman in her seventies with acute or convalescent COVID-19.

The nucleotide sequence reads TGTGCCAACCCTGCCCGGGACAGGGGTTTCGCCGGGGAGCTGTTTTTT. Its amino acids are CANPARDRGFAGELFF. The chain couples TRBV5-6 to TRBJ2-2; 10 junctional bases match TRBD1. Trimming removed 9 bases from V and 6 bases from J; the gene matches leave 14 bases unexplained. Spanning cysteine to phenylalanine, the CDR3 consists of 16 amino acids. Only the CDR3 region is kept as DNA, spanning 48 bases read in frame from base 1. Based on the germline V gene, the CDR1 and CDR2 sequences are SGHDT and YYEEEE.